This T cell receptor beta chain is drawn from a study of OX40 agonist ivuxolimab in advanced cancers. General notes on the study: The costimulatory receptor OX40 (CD134) was targeted by ivuxolimab, a fully human IgG2 agonistic monoclonal antibody. Intravenous ivuxolimab was administered to patients every 2 weeks at six dose levels: 0.01, 0.1, 0.3, 1.5, 3 and 10 mg/kg. Of the approximately 53 patients in dose escalation, 19 had hepatocellular carcinoma, some 15 had melanoma, 9 had renal cell carcinoma and 9 had head and neck cancer. In the dose-escalation cohort, approximately 82% of patients were male, and the mean age was roughly 60 years with a range of about 20 to 79. Prior anti-PD-1, anti-PD-L1 or anti-CTLA-4 therapy was permitted, and 40% of dose-escalation patients had received checkpoint inhibitors. Three dose-escalation patients achieved partial responses, one with hepatocellular carcinoma and two with cutaneous melanoma. The point of sequencing TCRbeta in the periphery was to test whether ivuxolimab changed TCR sequence diversity and drove clonal T-cell expansion. The monotherapy dose-escalation portion (N = 52 patients) of the phase I ivuxolimab trial is reported in the paper.

Genomic DNA was extracted from sorted cells for sequencing of the TCRbeta CDR3 region. The immunoSEQ Assay was used to sequence the TCRbeta CDR3 regions. Drawn from immuneACCESS, this table holds only the in-frame rearrangements with V and J called that TCRdb kept. Clones are partly lost; checked studies trace under half to an unresolved V gene and leave the rest unexplained. Within this sample are under 50,000 clones, with around four fifths of them counted one time only. In total, the top ten clones hold around 9.3% of the sample. Study-wide findings and limitations: After ivuxolimab, more expanded clones were found on average in CD8+ T cells than in CD4+ T cells. Which antigens the clonally expanded peripheral T cells were specific for was not determined. In the 0.1-3.0 mg/kg groups, partial responders had among the lowest normalized peripheral clonal expansion, particularly in CD8+ T cells. Low levels of normalized T-cell clonal expansion were also seen in some patients who did not respond. At doses of 0.1 to 3.0 mg/kg, clonal expansion of both CD4+ and CD8+ blood T cells was observed from baseline to week 6.

The trial excluded patients who had a history of autoimmune disease or who were on systemic immunosuppression. Peripheral blood for TCR sequencing was collected from all dose cohorts at baseline, on cycle 4 day 1, and on cycle 7 day 1. Samples came from an open-label, multicenter, first-in-human phase I dose-escalation trial of ivuxolimab. Adults with locally advanced or metastatic head and neck squamous cell, hepatocellular, melanoma or renal cell carcinoma were enrolled in the trial. Before TCR sequencing, CD4+ T cells and CD8+ T cells from peripheral blood were sorted into separate populations. As for this clone: The antigen this receptor binds is unknown. Qualities for individual bases were not recorded, and no much larger clone is one base off.

In the germline V gene, CDR1 corresponds to MDHEN and CDR2 to SYDVKM. V is shortened by 6 bases, J by 0 bases, and the region joining them spans 12 bases. The CDR3 holds 15 amino acids from the cysteine to the phenylalanine. The sequence is cut down to CDR3 DNA, 45 bases in frame from base 1. Specimen: CD4+ or CD8+ T cells sorted from blood, collected in a trial of the OX40 agonist ivuxolimab. The chain links TRBV28 with TRBJ2-4; the D gene cannot be named for sure. The TCR sequence derives from an adult with an advanced solid tumor such as melanoma, head and neck, liver or kidney cancer. The bases are TGTGCCAGCAGCACGCTCACAGCAGCCAAAAACATTCAGTACTTC. This is translated as CASSTLTAAKNIQYF.